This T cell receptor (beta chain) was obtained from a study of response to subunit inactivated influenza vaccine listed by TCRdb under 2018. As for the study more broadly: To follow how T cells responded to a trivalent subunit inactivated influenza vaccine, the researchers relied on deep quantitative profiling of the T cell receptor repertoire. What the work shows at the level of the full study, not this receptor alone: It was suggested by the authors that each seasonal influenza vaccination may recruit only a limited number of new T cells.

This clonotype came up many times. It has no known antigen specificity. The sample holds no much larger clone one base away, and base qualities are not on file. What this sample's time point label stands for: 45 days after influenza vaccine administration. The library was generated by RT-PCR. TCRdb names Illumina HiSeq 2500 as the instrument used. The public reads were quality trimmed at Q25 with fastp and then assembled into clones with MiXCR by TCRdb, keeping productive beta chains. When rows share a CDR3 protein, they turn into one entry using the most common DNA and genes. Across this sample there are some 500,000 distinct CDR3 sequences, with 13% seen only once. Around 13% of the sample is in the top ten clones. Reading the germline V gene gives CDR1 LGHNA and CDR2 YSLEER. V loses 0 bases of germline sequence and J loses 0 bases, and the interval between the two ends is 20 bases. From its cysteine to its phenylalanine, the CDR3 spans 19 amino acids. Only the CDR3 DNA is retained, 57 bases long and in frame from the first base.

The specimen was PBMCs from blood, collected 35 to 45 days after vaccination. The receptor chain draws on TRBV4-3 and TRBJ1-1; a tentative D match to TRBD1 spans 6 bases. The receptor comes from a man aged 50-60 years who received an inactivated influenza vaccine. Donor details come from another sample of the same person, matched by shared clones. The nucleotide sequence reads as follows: TGCGCCAGCAGCCAAGATTATTTCAGGGGCGAGGGGATGAACACTGAAGCTTTCTTT. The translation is CASSQDYFRGEGMNTEAFF.